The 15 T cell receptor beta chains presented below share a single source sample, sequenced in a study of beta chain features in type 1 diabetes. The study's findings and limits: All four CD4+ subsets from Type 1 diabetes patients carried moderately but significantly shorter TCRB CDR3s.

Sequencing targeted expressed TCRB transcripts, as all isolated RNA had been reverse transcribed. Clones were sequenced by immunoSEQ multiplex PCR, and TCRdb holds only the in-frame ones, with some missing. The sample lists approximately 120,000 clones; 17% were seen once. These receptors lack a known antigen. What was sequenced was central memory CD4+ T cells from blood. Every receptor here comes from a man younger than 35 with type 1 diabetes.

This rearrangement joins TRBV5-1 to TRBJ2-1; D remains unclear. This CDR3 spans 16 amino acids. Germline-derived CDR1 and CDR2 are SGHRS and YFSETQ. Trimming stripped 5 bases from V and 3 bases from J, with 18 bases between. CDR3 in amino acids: CASREPGSRIYNEQFF. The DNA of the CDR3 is TGCGCCAGCAGAGAGCCTGGATCTAGAATCTACAATGAGCAGTTCTTC.

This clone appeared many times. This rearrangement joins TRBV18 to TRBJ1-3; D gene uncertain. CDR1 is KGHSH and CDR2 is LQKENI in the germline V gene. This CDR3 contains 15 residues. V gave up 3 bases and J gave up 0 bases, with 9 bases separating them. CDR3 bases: TGTGCCAGCTCACCGGGCCCTAGCTCTGGAAACACCATATATTTT. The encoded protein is CASSPGPSSGNTIYF.

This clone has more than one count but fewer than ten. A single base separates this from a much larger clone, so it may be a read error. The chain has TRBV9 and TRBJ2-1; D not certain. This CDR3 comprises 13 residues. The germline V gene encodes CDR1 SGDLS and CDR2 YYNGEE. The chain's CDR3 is CASSGDFYSEQFF. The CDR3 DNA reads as TGTGCCAGCAGCGGCGACTTCTACAGTGAGCAGTTCTTC.

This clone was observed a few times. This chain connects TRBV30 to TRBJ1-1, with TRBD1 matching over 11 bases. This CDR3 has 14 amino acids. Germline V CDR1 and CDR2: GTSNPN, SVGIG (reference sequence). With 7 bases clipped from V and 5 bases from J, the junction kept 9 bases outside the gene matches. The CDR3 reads CAFGTGGLRTEAFF. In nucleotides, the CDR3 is TGTGCCTTCGGGACAGGGGGATTGCGGACTGAAGCTTTCTTT.

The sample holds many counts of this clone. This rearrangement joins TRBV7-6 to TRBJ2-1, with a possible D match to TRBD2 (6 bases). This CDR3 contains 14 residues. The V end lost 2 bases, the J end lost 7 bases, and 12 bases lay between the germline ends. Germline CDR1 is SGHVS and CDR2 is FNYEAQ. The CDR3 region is CASSLSLATNEQFF. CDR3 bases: TGTGCCAGCAGCTTATCTCTAGCGACGAATGAGCAGTTCTTC.

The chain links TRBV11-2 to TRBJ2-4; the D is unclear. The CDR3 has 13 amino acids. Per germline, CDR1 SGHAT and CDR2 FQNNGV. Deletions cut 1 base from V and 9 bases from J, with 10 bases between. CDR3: CASSLARNGIQYF. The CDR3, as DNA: TGTGCCAGCAGCTTAGCCAGGAACGGCATTCAGTACTTC.

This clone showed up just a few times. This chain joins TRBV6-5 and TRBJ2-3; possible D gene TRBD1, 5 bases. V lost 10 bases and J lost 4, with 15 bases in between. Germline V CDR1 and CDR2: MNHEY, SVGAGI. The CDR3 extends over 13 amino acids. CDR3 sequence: CAIGDRGPDTQYF. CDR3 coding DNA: TGTGCCATTGGAGACAGAGGCCCAGATACGCAGTATTTT.

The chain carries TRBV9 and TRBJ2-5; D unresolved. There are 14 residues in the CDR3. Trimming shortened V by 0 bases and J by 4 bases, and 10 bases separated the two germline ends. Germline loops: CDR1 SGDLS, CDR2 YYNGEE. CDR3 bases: TGTGCCAGCAGCGTAGATCCCACGGGAGAGACCCAGTACTTC. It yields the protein CASSVDPTGETQYF.

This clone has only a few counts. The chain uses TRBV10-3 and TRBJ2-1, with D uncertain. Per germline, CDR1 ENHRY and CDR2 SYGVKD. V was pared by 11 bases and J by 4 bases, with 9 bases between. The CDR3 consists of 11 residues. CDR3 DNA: TGTGCCGTACAGTCTTACAATGAGCAGTTCTTC. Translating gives CAVQSYNEQFF.

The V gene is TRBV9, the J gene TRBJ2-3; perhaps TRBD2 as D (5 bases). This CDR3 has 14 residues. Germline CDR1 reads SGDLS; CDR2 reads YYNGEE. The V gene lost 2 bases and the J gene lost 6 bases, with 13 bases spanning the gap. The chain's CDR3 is CASSVPAEADTQYF. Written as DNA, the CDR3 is TGTGCCAGCAGCGTCCCGGCGGAGGCGGATACGCAGTATTTT.

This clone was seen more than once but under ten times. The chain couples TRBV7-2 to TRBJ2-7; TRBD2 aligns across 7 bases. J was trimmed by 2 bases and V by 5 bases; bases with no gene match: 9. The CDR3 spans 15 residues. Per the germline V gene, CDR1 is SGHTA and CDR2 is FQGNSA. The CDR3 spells CASSVGEGGAYEQYF. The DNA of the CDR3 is TGTGCCAGCAGCGTGGGGGAGGGCGGGGCCTACGAGCAGTACTTC.

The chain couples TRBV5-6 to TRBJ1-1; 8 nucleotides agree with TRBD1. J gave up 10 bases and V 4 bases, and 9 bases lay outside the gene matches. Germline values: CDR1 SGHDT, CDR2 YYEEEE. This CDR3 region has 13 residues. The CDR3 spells CASSRDPTGGAFF. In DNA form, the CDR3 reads TGTGCCAGCAGCCGAGACCCTACAGGGGGAGCTTTCTTT.

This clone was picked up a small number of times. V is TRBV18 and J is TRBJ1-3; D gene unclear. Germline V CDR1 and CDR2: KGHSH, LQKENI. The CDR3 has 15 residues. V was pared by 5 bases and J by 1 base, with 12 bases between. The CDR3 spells CASSTDLGSGNTIYF. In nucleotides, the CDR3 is TGTGCCAGCTCAACTGACTTGGGATCTGGAAACACCATATATTTT.

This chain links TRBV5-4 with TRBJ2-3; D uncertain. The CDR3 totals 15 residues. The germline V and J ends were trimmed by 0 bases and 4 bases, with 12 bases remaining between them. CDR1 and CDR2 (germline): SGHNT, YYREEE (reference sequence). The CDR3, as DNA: TGTGCCAGCAGCTTGGGCGCCACAGTCCCAGATACGCAGTATTTT. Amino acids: CASSLGATVPDTQYF.

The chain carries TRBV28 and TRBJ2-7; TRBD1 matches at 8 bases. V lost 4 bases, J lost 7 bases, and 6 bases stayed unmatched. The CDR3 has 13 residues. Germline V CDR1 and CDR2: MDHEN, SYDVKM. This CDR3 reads CASSSDRGREQYF. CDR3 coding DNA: TGTGCCAGCAGTTCCGACAGGGGTCGTGAGCAGTACTTC.